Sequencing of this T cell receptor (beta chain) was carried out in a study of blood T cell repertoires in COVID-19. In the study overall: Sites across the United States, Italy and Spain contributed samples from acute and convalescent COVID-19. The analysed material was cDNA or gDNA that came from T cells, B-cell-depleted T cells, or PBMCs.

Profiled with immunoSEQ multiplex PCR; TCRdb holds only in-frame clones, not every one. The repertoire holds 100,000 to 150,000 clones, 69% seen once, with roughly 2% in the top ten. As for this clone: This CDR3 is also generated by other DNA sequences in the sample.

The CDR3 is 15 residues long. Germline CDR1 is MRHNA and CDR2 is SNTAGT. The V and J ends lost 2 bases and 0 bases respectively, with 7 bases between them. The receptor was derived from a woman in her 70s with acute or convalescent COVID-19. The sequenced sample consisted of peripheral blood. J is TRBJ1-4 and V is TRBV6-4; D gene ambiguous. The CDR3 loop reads CASSDAGATNEKLFF. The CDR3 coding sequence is TGTGCCAGCAGTGACGCGGGAGCAACTAATGAAAAACTGTTTTTT.